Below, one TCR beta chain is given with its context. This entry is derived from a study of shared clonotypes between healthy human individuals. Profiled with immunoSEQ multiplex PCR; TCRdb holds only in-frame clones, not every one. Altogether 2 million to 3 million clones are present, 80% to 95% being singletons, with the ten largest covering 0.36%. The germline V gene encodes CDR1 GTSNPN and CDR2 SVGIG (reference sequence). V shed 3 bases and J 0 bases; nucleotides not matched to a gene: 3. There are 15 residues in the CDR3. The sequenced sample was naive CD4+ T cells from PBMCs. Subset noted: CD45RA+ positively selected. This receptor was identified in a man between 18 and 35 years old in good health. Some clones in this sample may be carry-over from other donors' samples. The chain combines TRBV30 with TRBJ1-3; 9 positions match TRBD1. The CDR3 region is CAWRQDRGSGNTIYF. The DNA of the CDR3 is TGTGCCTGGAGACAGGACAGGGGCTCTGGAAACACCATATATTTT.